The 31 T cell receptor beta chains reported below all come from one sample, sequenced in a study of T cells in Graves' hyperthyroidism and ophthalmopathy. Amplified TCR beta CDR3 regions derived from RNA transcripts. An initial round of RT-PCR targeting the TCR CDR3 relied on the HTBI primer set. From the multiplex PCR reads, TCRdb called clonotypes with MiXCR, one entry per CDR3 protein. The sample has about 400,000 distinct CDR3 sequences, 15% seen once. The sample taken for sequencing was blood. All receptors come from a woman aged 25 to 39 with Graves' hyperthyroidism.

This clonotype appeared a few times. The chain joins TRBV6-6 to TRBJ2-1; D is unresolved. V gave up 2 bases and J gave up 6 bases, with 11 bases separating them. Germline V gene lookup returns CDR1 MNHNY and CDR2 SVGAGI (reference sequence). This CDR3 is built from 14 residues. CDR3 loop: CASSYAELSNEQFF. The CDR3 DNA follows: TGTGCCAGCAGTTACGCCGAATTAAGCAATGAGCAGTTCTTC.

On this clonotype: A much bigger clone sits one base away, suggesting this may be a read error. The chain recombines TRBV4-1 with TRBJ1-1; D is undetermined. V was trimmed by 0 bases and J by 10 bases, leaving 18 bases between them. The CDR3 totals 15 residues. Germline V gives CDR1 MGHRA, CDR2 YSYEKL. The CDR3 DNA reads as TGCGCCAGCAGCCAAGATACTGTCTACCTAAGTGGAGCTTTCTTT. Translation: CASSQDTVYLSGAFF.

The chain carries TRBV2 and TRBJ2-1; 9 bases agree with TRBD2. Germline CDR1 reads SNHLY; CDR2 reads FYNNEI. V lost 0 bases and J lost 4; bases outside the gene matches: 4. The CDR3 totals 16 residues. CDR3 nucleotide sequence: TGTGCCAGCAGTGAAGCGACTAGCGGACCATACAATGAGCAGTTCTTC. Translating it yields CASSEATSGPYNEQFF.

The genes are TRBV20-1 and TRBJ2-3; 11 bases align to TRBD2. In germline, CDR1 is DFQATT, CDR2 SNEGSKA (reference sequence). V dropped 0 bases and J dropped 4; count of bases not matched to a gene: 15. The CDR3 runs to 19 residues. The DNA for the CDR3 is TGCAGTGCTAGAGAACGGCTAGCGGGAGGCCCCCGCGGGGCAGATACGCAGTATTTT. Translation gives CSARERLAGGPRGADTQYF.

At least ten counts were recorded for this clonotype. The V call is TRBV24-1, the J call TRBJ2-2; 7 bases match TRBD2. CDR3 length equals 16 residues. Germline lookup yields CDR1 KGHDR and CDR2 SFDVKD. The V gene end was trimmed by 3 bases and the J gene end by 1 base; junction bases not matched to a gene: 4. CDR3 bases: TGTGCCACCAGTGATGCGGGGGTCCAGAACACCGGGGAGCTGTTTTTT. As protein: CATSDAGVQNTGELFF.

This clonotype was seen at least ten times. The chain uses TRBV6-2 or TRBV6-3 and TRBJ2-7; 13 nucleotides align to TRBD2. CDR1 is MNHEY, CDR2 SVGEGT, per germline. This CDR3 has 15 amino acids. The ends lost 7 bases at V and 5 bases at J; junction bases unmatched: 8. The CDR3 loop is CASNRPGLAGNEQYF. CDR3 DNA: TGTGCCAGCAACCGACCGGGACTAGCGGGAAACGAGCAGTACTTC.

In its sample, this clonotype was seen a few times. This sequence joins TRBV19 and TRBJ2-3, with TRBD2 identical over 12 bases. Germline CDR1 is LNHDA and CDR2 is SQIVND (reference sequence). The CDR3 is 15 amino acids. The V gene end was trimmed by 4 bases and the J gene end by 7 bases; junction bases not matched to a gene: 6. Here the CDR3 reads CASSRLAGVSNTQYF. In DNA form, the CDR3 reads TGTGCCAGTAGTAGACTAGCGGGAGTATCTAATACGCAGTATTTT.

The V gene is TRBV24-1, the J gene TRBJ2-1; 10 nucleotides align to TRBD2. The CDR3 covers 14 residues. The J segment lost 7 bases and the V segment lost 9 bases, leaving 8 bases of the junction unmatched. The germline V gene encodes CDR1 KGHDR and CDR2 SFDVKD. CDR3 sequence reads: CATSSGRARNEQFF. As DNA, the CDR3 is TGTGCCACCTCGAGCGGGAGGGCCAGGAATGAGCAGTTCTTC.

Ten or more counts support this clonotype. The J gene is TRBJ2-1, the V gene TRBV27, with D maybe TRBD2 (6 bases). This CDR3 is built from 15 residues. Germline V gene sequence: CDR1 MNHEY, CDR2 SMNVEV (reference sequence). Deletions cut 2 bases from V and 4 bases from J, with 12 bases between. CDR3 nucleotides: TGTGCCAGCAGTTTAAAAGAAGGAGGGTACAATGAGCAGTTCTTC. Residues: CASSLKEGGYNEQFF.

This chain links TRBV19 with TRBJ2-6; the match to TRBD1 covers 10 bases. This CDR3 contains 22 residues. Trimming cost V 5 bases and J 0 bases; bases outside gene matches: 19. Germline assignment: CDR1 LNHDA and CDR2 SQIVND (reference sequence). CDR3: CASSWGVFQWDRGPSGANVLTF. The DNA of the CDR3 is TGTGCCAGTAGTTGGGGTGTATTTCAATGGGACAGGGGACCCTCTGGGGCCAACGTCCTGACTTTC.

This clonotype was counted only a few times. This sequence joins TRBV3-1 and TRBJ2-3; D is uncertain. The CDR3 has 15 amino acids. CDR1 is LGHDT and CDR2 is YNNKEL in the germline V gene (reference sequence). Trimming left V 4 bases short and J 7 bases short, with 18 bases between. The CDR3 DNA follows: TGTGCCAGCAGCCGGTCCGCCGCGGACGCGAATACGCAGTATTTT. The encoded protein is CASSRSAADANTQYF.

This clonotype was detected ten times or more. The chain has TRBV7-9 and TRBJ2-5, with 11 bases identical to TRBD2. J was trimmed by 4 bases and V by 4 bases; bases with no gene match: 11. CDR3 length equals 17 residues. In germline, CDR1 is SEHNR, CDR2 FQNEAQ (reference sequence). The CDR3: CASSSTLGLAGGETQYF. CDR3 sequence (DNA): TGTGCCAGCAGCTCAACCCTGGGCCTAGCGGGAGGAGAGACCCAGTACTTC.

This clonotype has a count of ten or more. This sequence joins TRBV24-1 and TRBJ2-1, with a weak D call TRBD2 (5 bases). The germline V gene has CDR1 KGHDR and CDR2 SFDVKD. Trimming took 4 bases from V and 4 from J, leaving 10 bases between them. CDR3 length: 14 amino acids. The CDR3 loop is CATSEPTSYNEQFF. The CDR3, as DNA: TGTGCCACCAGTGAGCCCACTAGTTACAATGAGCAGTTCTTC.

With regard to this clonotype: An end of the junction differs from the germline gene, which may be a read error. The chain recombines TRBV6-4 with TRBJ2-5, with 8 bases identical to TRBD2. The germline gives CDR1 MRHNA, CDR2 SNTAGT. This CDR3 region has 12 residues. The CDR3: CASSGLAGTRYF. The CDR3 region has the DNA TGTGCCAGCAGTGGTTTAGCGGGGACCCGGTACTTC.

This clonotype has ten or more counts. The J gene is TRBJ2-5, the V gene TRBV9; tentative D call: TRBD1 (7 bases). The CDR3 contains 13 residues. The V end was cut by 3 bases, the J end by 7 bases, with 13 bases between. Germline loops: CDR1 SGDLS, CDR2 YYNGEE. CDR3 sequence: CASSGEQGGTQYF. The CDR3 coding sequence is TGTGCCAGCAGCGGCGAGCAGGGGGGGACCCAGTACTTC.

This clonotype has more than one count but fewer than ten. The chain links TRBV27 to TRBJ1-6; D is perhaps TRBD1 (6 bases). Germline CDR1 is MNHEY and CDR2 is SMNVEV (reference sequence). The V and J ends lost 5 bases and 10 bases respectively, with 24 bases between them. The CDR3 contains 17 residues. CDR3 sequence: CASSPNAAFGGMSPLHF. The DNA of the CDR3 is TGTGCCAGCAGTCCCAACGCAGCTTTCGGGGGCATGTCACCCCTCCACTTT.

The chain uses TRBV30 and TRBJ2-3, with 8 bases lining up with TRBD2. The CDR3 length is 13 residues. Germline values: CDR1 GTSNPN, CDR2 SVGIG (reference sequence). V trimming: 2 bases; J trimming: 3 bases; junction bases outside the gene matches: 1. The CDR3 region has the DNA TGTGCCTGGAGTCAGCGGGAGACAGATACGCAGTATTTT. This sequence encodes CAWSQRETDTQYF.

The chain has TRBV28 and TRBJ2-1; 9 positions agree with TRBD2. Trimming at V came to 6 bases and at J to 4 bases, leaving 7 bases not matched to a gene. In germline, CDR1 is MDHEN, CDR2 SYDVKM. This CDR3 is built from 15 residues. The CDR3 here is CASSSSGAAYNEQFF. The CDR3, as DNA: TGTGCCAGCAGCTCTAGCGGGGCGGCTTACAATGAGCAGTTCTTC.

The CDR3 region is CASRDERGSETQYF. The CDR3 DNA is TGCGCCAGCAGGGATGAGAGGGGATCGGAGACCCAGTACTTC. This chain joins TRBV5-1 and TRBJ2-5; either TRBD1 or TRBD2 may supply D (5 bases each). From germline, CDR1 is SGHRS and CDR2 YFSETQ. The V and J ends lost 5 bases and 5 bases respectively, with 16 bases between them. This CDR3 spans 14 amino acids.

This clonotype has more than one count but fewer than ten. This CDR3 is CASSQGLGIYEQYF. In DNA, the CDR3 is TGTGCCAGCAGCCAGGGACTAGGTATCTACGAGCAGTACTTC. The genes are TRBV6-1 and TRBJ2-7; TRBD2 matches 8 bases. V trimming: 6 bases; J trimming: 3 bases; junction bases outside the gene matches: 7. Per the germline V gene, CDR1 is MNHNS and CDR2 is SASEGT. CDR3 size: 14 residues.

This clonotype appeared many times. The chain is built from TRBV7-9 and TRBJ2-3, with D possibly being TRBD1 (6 bases). CDR3 length: 14 residues. Trimming stripped 1 base from V and 6 bases from J, with 11 bases between. Per germline, CDR1 SEHNR and CDR2 FQNEAQ (reference sequence). CDR3 nucleotide sequence: TGTGCCAGCAGCTTAGATAGGGGGATGGATACGCAGTATTTT. It codes for CASSLDRGMDTQYF.

The table lists this clonotype with many counts. This chain links TRBV11-1 with TRBJ2-7, with 10 bases aligning to TRBD2. The V segment lost 2 bases and the J segment 2 bases; nucleotides outside the gene matches: 3. The germline V gene has CDR1 SGHAT and CDR2 FQDESV (reference sequence). The CDR3 contains 15 residues. The CDR3 spells CASSLLAGEAYEQYF. The CDR3 DNA reads TGTGCCAGCAGCTTACTAGCGGGAGAAGCCTACGAGCAGTACTTC.

V usage is TRBV28 and J usage is TRBJ1-5; the D gene is possibly TRBD1 (6 bases). CDR1 and CDR2 (germline): MDHEN, SYDVKM. The CDR3 is made up of 15 amino acids. V was cut by 6 bases and J by 0 bases, with 12 bases left in between. The CDR3 is CASRSQGISNQPQHF. Here the CDR3 DNA reads TGTGCCAGCAGATCCCAGGGGATTAGCAATCAGCCCCAGCATTTT.

This clonotype has a count of ten or more. The chain combines TRBV30 with TRBJ1-1, with 9 positions matching TRBD1. After removal of 0 bases from V and 11 bases from J, the junction contained 7 bases not matched to a gene. Germline V CDR1 and CDR2: GTSNPN, SVGIG (reference sequence). There are 13 residues in the CDR3. CDR3 bases: TGTGCCTGGAGTGTAATTAAACAGGGGGCGGCTTTCTTT. Its protein is CAWSVIKQGAAFF.

This clonotype was detected a few times. The V and J genes are TRBV5-5 and TRBJ1-5; TRBD1 is a possible D gene (5 bases). Trimming shortened V by 4 bases and J by 2 bases, and 16 bases separated the two germline ends. Germline V gene lookup returns CDR1 SGHKS and CDR2 YYEKEE (reference sequence). This CDR3 region has 16 residues. The CDR3 here is CASSMGGVAGNQPQHF. CDR3 DNA: TGTGCCAGCAGCATGGGAGGGGTGGCGGGCAATCAGCCCCAGCATTTT.

This clonotype was counted between two and nine times. The chain recombines TRBV2 with TRBJ1-5; D is ambiguous. This CDR3 contains 14 residues. V gave up 2 bases and J gave up 4 bases, with 9 bases separating them. In germline, CDR1 is SNHLY, CDR2 FYNNEI. The CDR3 DNA reads as TGTGCCAGCAGTGAATGGGCATCTAATCAGCCCCAGCATTTT. Its protein product is CASSEWASNQPQHF. Full variable domain (remainder filled in from reference TRBV2 and TRBJ1-5): EPEVTQTPSHQVTQMGQEVILRCVPISNHLYFYWYRQILGQKVEFLVSFYNNEISEKSEIFDDQFSVERPDGSNFTLKIRSTKLEDSAMYFCASSEWASNQPQHFGDGTRLSIL.

There are a few counts of this clonotype. The chain has TRBV27 and TRBJ1-4, with a tentative D call TRBD1 (6 bases). This CDR3 is built from 14 residues. Trimming removed 3 bases from V and 8 bases from J, with 13 bases in between. CDR1 is MNHEY, CDR2 SMNVEV, per germline (reference sequence). The CDR3 bases are TGTGCCAGCAGTTTGTCGGGGGCGGAGGAAAAACTGTTTTTT. This gives the protein CASSLSGAEEKLFF.

In its sample, this clonotype was seen many times. This rearrangement joins TRBV18 to TRBJ1-3; a possible D gene is TRBD1 (5 bases). Trimming cost V 4 bases and J 0 bases, with 16 bases left between them. Looked up from germline, CDR1 is KGHSH and CDR2 is LQKENI. CDR3 size: 17 residues. DNA for the CDR3: TGTGCCAGCTCACTTTCTACAGACAGCGTCTCTGGAAACACCATATATTTT. This codes for CASSLSTDSVSGNTIYF.

The count of this clonotype is one. The junction departs from germline at one end; a sequencing error may be responsible. This chain connects TRBV25-1 to TRBJ2-2; 11 bases align to TRBD2. Germline CDR1 reads MGHDK; CDR2 reads SYGVNS. The CDR3 totals 16 residues. CDR3 DNA sequence: TGTGCCCGCAGCCTAACTAGCGGGAGTATCACCGGGGAGCTGTTTTTT. Amino acid sequence: CARSLTSGSITGELFF.

This clonotype was observed a few times. The chain links TRBV28 to TRBJ2-7; D call uncertain. Deletions cut 7 bases from V and 4 bases from J, with 8 bases between. The CDR3 consists of 11 residues. CDR1 is MDHEN, CDR2 SYDVKM, per germline. The CDR3 DNA follows: TGTGCCAGCACTAGAAATTACGAGCAGTACTTC. This gives the protein CASTRNYEQYF.

The chain is built from TRBV24-1 and TRBJ1-5; 8 bases map to TRBD1. Germline lookup yields CDR1 KGHDR and CDR2 SFDVKD. The V gene end was trimmed by 4 bases and the J gene end by 6 bases; junction bases not matched to a gene: 4. The CDR3 extends over 14 amino acids. The CDR3 DNA follows: TGTGCCACCAGTGACAGGGGGCTGGTTCAGCCCCAGCATTTT. Protein product: CATSDRGLVQPQHF.